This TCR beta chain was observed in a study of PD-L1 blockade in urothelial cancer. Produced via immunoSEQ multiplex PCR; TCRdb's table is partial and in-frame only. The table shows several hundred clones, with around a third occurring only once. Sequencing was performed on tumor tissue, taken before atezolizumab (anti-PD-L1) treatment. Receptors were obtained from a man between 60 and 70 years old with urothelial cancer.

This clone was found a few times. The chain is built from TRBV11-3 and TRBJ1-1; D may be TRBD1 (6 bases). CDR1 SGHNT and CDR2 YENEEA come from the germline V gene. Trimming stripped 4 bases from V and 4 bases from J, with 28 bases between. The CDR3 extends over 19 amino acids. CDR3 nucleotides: TGTGCCAGCAGCTCCCCCAGCCCGGGGGCGCTTGGTTTTCTCACTGAAGCTTTCTTT. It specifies CASSSPSPGALGFLTEAFF.